This TCR beta chain came from a study of blood T cells in healthy people across ages. Study conclusions and caveats: Investigators viewed diversity estimates from one million T cells as underestimates, the study reported. Comparison with aged donors showed that long-lived donors had more naive CD4+ cells and higher diversity.

This clonotype showed up many times. Its target is unknown. The CDR3 is 12 residues long. V trimming: 5 bases; J trimming: 9 bases; junction bases outside the gene matches: 9. CDR1 DFQATT and CDR2 SNEGSKA come from the germline V gene (reference sequence). With a J-beta primer mix and a sample-barcoded 5' primer, a second PCR ran 7 to 11 cycles. TCRdb processed the 5' RACE reads anew with MiXCR; each CDR3 protein has one entry. Of more than 650,000 distinct CDR3 sequences listed, 22% were seen once; the top ten hold 22%. The chain links TRBV20-1 to TRBJ1-1, with 7 bases that match TRBD1. The sample taken for sequencing was blood. The receptor's source is a man aged 70-80 years in good health. The CDR3 protein is CSADRVSLQAFF. The CDR3 nucleotides are TGCAGTGCTGACAGGGTATCCCTACAAGCTTTCTTT.